The 11 T cell receptor beta chains given below trace back to one sample, sequenced in a study of T cell repertoires in cytomegalovirus infection. TCRdb fed the reads into MiXCR, producing one record per CDR3 protein. The data hold approximately 400,000 distinct CDR3 sequences, with roughly 31% observed a single time. What was sequenced was PBMCs. These receptors were taken from a human donor in good health (CMV status not recorded). Some clones in this sample may be carry-over from other donors' samples.

This clonotype turned up a few times. The chain combines TRBV28 with TRBJ2-1, with 9 bases aligning to TRBD1. The CDR3 extends over 13 amino acids. Trimming at V came to 5 bases and at J to 10 bases, leaving 6 bases not matched to a gene. CDR1 and CDR2 from the germline V gene are MDHEN and SYDVKM. The CDR3 DNA follows: TGTGCCAGCAGTATCACAGGGGGCGGGGAGCAGTTCTTC. This gives the protein CASSITGGGEQFF.

Only a few counts were recorded for this clonotype. The rearrangement links TRBV4-1 to TRBJ2-7, with 10 bases lining up with TRBD2. The CDR3 has 15 amino acids. The V segment lost 0 bases and the J segment 6 bases; nucleotides outside the gene matches: 5. In germline, CDR1 is MGHRA, CDR2 YSYEKL. The CDR3 sequence: CASSQDGTSEAEQYF. In DNA form, the CDR3 reads TGCGCCAGCAGCCAAGATGGGACTAGCGAGGCCGAGCAGTACTTC.

The chain couples TRBV29-1 to TRBJ2-1, with D tentatively TRBD2 (6 bases). In germline, CDR1 is SQVTM, CDR2 ANQGSEA. Trimming pared 4 bases from V and 0 bases from J, leaving 10 bases between. CDR3 size: 14 residues. The CDR3 protein is CSVVRGSSYNEQFF. DNA of the CDR3: TGCAGCGTTGTCCGGGGGAGCTCCTACAATGAGCAGTTCTTC.

This clonotype was picked up a small number of times. This chain connects TRBV9 to TRBJ2-1, with 8 positions matching TRBD2. Germline lookup yields CDR1 SGDLS and CDR2 YYNGEE. This CDR3 has 14 residues. The junction had 3 bases not matched to a gene; V was cut back by 1 base and J by 6 bases. CDR3 amino acids: CASSVRTSPNEQFF. CDR3 DNA: TGTGCCAGCAGCGTAAGGACTAGCCCCAATGAGCAGTTCTTC.

This chain connects TRBV6-6 to TRBJ2-5; the match to TRBD1 covers 10 bases. The CDR3 length is 17 residues. Germline trimming cut 4 bases from V and 4 bases from J; bases unmatched to any gene: 12. CDR1 MNHNY and CDR2 SVGAGI come from the germline V gene (reference sequence). The CDR3 DNA sequence: TGTGCCAGCAGTTCGCCGGGACAGGGGAGGGGACGAGAGACCCAGTACTTC. Translated, it gives CASSSPGQGRGRETQYF.

The J gene is TRBJ2-2, the V gene TRBV3-1; TRBD2 matches at 7 bases. The V gene end was trimmed by 0 bases and the J gene end by 4 bases; junction bases not matched to a gene: 5. The CDR3 covers 16 residues. Germline CDR1 LGHDT, CDR2 YNNKEL (reference sequence). CDR3 DNA: TGTGCCAGCAGCCAAGACGGGGGGTTGGCCACCGGGGAGCTGTTTTTT. Its translation: CASSQDGGLATGELFF. Based on the CDR3 plus reference TRBV3-1 and TRBJ2-2, the full variable domain is DTAVSQTPKYLVTQMGNDKSIKCEQNLGHDTMYWYKQDSKKFLKIMFSYNNKELIINETVPNRFSPKSPDKAHLNLHINSLELGDSAVYFCASSQDGGLATGELFFGEGSRLTVL.

The V gene is TRBV6-2 or TRBV6-3, the J gene TRBJ2-7; D unresolved. The CDR3 is made up of 13 amino acids. Germline CDR1 reads MNHEY; CDR2 reads SVGEGT. V lost 6 bases and J lost 0, with 9 bases in between. CDR3 protein: CASRLATSYEQYF. In nucleotides, the CDR3 is TGTGCCAGCAGACTCGCTACCTCCTACGAGCAGTACTTC.

The table lists this clonotype with a few counts. The chain is built from TRBV19 and TRBJ2-2; 10 bases agree with TRBD2. The length of the CDR3 is 15 residues. Germline V gene lookup returns CDR1 LNHDA and CDR2 SQIVND (reference sequence). Losses at the gene ends were 7 bases for V and 6 bases for J; bases not matched to a gene: 8. In nucleotides, the CDR3 is TGTGCCAGTACCATGTTAGCGGGGGGTTCCGGGGAGCTGTTTTTT. It yields the protein CASTMLAGGSGELFF.

This clonotype was seen only a few times. The chain recombines TRBV7-6 with TRBJ2-5; TRBD1 aligns across 9 bases. CDR3 length equals 16 residues. Trimming at V came to 1 base and at J to 2 bases, leaving 5 bases not matched to a gene. Looked up from germline, CDR1 is SGHVS and CDR2 is FNYEAQ. CDR3 amino acids: CASSLGTGVRQETQYF. DNA of the CDR3: TGTGCCAGCAGCTTAGGGACAGGGGTTCGACAAGAGACCCAGTACTTC. Full variable domain (missing parts from reference TRBV7-6 and TRBJ2-5): GAGVSQSPRYKVTKRGQDVALRCDPISGHVSLYWYRQALGQGPEFLTYFNYEAQQDKSGLPNDRFSAERPEGSISTLTIQRTEQRDSAMYRCASSLGTGVRQETQYFGPGTRLLVL.

Concerning this clonotype: Germline and junction disagree at one end, which may indicate a read error. J is TRBJ1-4 and V is TRBV15; D may be TRBD1 (5 bases). CDR1 LNHNV and CDR2 YYDKDF come from the germline V gene (reference sequence). CDR3 length: 15 amino acids. The CDR3, as DNA: TGTGACACCAGCACCAAGGGAGGGGATGGTGAAAAACTGTTTTTT. It codes for CDTSTKGGDGEKLFF.

This clonotype was found many times. The chain is built from TRBV7-2 and TRBJ2-7, with no clear D. The CDR3 is 13 residues long. V was clipped by 8 bases and J by 0 bases, with 11 bases between them. Germline CDR1 SGHTA, CDR2 FQGNSA. The CDR3 reads CASGVTLSYEQYF. The CDR3 DNA follows: TGTGCCAGCGGGGTAACCCTCTCCTACGAGCAGTACTTC.